Listed here are 25 T cell receptor beta chains from one sample, sequenced in a study of CD4 and CD8 cells across lung adenocarcinoma regions (dated by TCRdb to between 2017 and 2018). Library preparation employed PCR. For sequencing, a HiSeq X Ten was employed. TCRdb itself trimmed the public reads at Q25 with fastp, ran MiXCR and retained productive beta chains. Rows with one shared CDR3 protein collapse into an entry with the most common genes and DNA. This sample lists approximately 9,600 distinct CDR3 sequences; around 51% were detected once. The ten biggest clones cover under 20% of the sample. The sample taken for sequencing was CD4+ T cells from the margin of a lung tumor. According to the study, the label for this sample's cell subset or site signals: tumor margin region. The receptors derive from a male donor with lung adenocarcinoma. The CD4 and CD8 labels of this study may be unreliable.

The chain links TRBV6-1 to TRBJ2-7; 9 bases match TRBD2. Losses at the gene ends were 1 base for V and 3 bases for J; bases not matched to a gene: 4. The germline CDR1 and CDR2 sequences are MNHNS and SASEGT. The CDR3 runs to 15 residues. The CDR3 reads CASSEGTSEFYEQYF. The DNA of the CDR3 is TGTGCCAGCAGTGAAGGGACTAGCGAATTCTACGAGCAGTACTTC.

Comments on this clonotype: The CDR3 ends on some other residue instead of the conserved phenylalanine or tryptophan, so this is likely a read error. The chain carries TRBV6-4 and TRBJ2-5; possibly TRBD1 for D (6 bases). The V gene lost 2 bases and the J gene lost 0 bases, with 13 bases spanning the gap. CDR3 length: 16 residues. Germline-derived CDR1 and CDR2 are MRHNA and SNTAGT. CDR3 bases: TGTGCCAGCAGTGACCCGGACGGACAGAACCAAGAGACCCAGTACTCC. Translated, it gives CASSDPDGQNQETQYS.

CDR3 coding DNA: TGTGCCAGCAGTGCTGGGGAGGCAGATACGCAGTATTTT. Amino acids: CASSAGEADTQYF. The chain couples TRBV6-1 to TRBJ2-5; perhaps TRBD2 as D (6 bases). The J call may not be correct, given that the DNA end is closer to TRBJ2-3. The germline V gene has CDR1 MNHNS and CDR2 SASEGT. The CDR3 sequence is 13 residues long.

This clonotype is medium-sized by share. The chain recombines TRBV11-3 with TRBJ2-5; 10 nucleotides line up with TRBD2. The CDR3 extends over 16 amino acids. The germline gives CDR1 SGHNT, CDR2 YENEEA. V gave up 0 bases and J gave up 5 bases; unmatched junction bases: 6. CDR3: CASSLETSGIMETQYF. The CDR3 bases are TGTGCCAGCAGCTTAGAAACTAGCGGGATAATGGAGACCCAGTACTTC.

Ten or more counts support this clonotype. V gene TRBV7-2 combines with J gene TRBJ1-5, with a possible D match to TRBD1 (5 bases). Germline V CDR1 and CDR2: SGHTA, FQGNSA. The CDR3 totals 17 residues. The V end was cut by 1 base, the J end by 0 bases, with 13 bases between. CDR3 sequence (DNA): TGTGCCAGCAGCTTAGTTGGGGGGAGGTTTAGCAATCAGCCCCAGCATTTT. Amino acids: CASSLVGGRFSNQPQHF.

V gene TRBV6-5 combines with J gene TRBJ2-5, with TRBD2 matching 8 bases. CDR1 is MNHEY and CDR2 is SVGAGI in the germline V gene. With 0 bases clipped from V and 11 bases from J, the junction kept 14 bases outside the gene matches. The CDR3 contains 16 residues. CDR3 region: CASSYSQLAEYNEQYF. CDR3 in DNA: TGTGCCAGCAGTTACTCGCAACTAGCGGAGTACAATGAGCAGTACTTC.

In this sample, this clonotype turned up a few times. The chain has TRBV25-1 and TRBJ2-1; 9 bases agree with TRBD2. Germline-derived CDR1 and CDR2 are MGHDK and SYGVNS. V shed 6 bases and J 10 bases; nucleotides not matched to a gene: 7. This CDR3 spans 13 amino acids. CDR3 nucleotides: TGTGCCAGCAGCCGCGGGAGGGCCGAGGAGCAGTTCTTC. Translated, it gives CASSRGRAEEQFF. The full variable domain, rest sourced from reference TRBV25-1 and TRBJ2-1, is EADIYQTPRYLVIGTGKKITLECSQTMGHDKMYWYQQDPGMELHLIHYSYGVNSTEKGDLSSESTVSRIRTEHFPLTLESARPSHTSQYLCASSRGRAEEQFFGPGTRLTVL.

The chain joins TRBV27 to TRBJ2-5; tentatively, D is TRBD1 or TRBD2 (5 bases each). The closer fit of TRBJ2-7 to the DNA end suggests the J call may be wrong. The CDR3 extends over 11 amino acids. Per the germline V gene, CDR1 is MNHEY and CDR2 is SMNVEV (reference sequence). The CDR3 loop is CASSWGSEQYF. Written as DNA, the CDR3 is TGTGCCAGCAGTTGGGGGAGCGAGCAGTACTTC.

As for this clonotype: The germline gene is not matched at one end of the junction; a read error may be the cause. The DNA for the CDR3 is TGTGCCAGCAGAGCCACGGGGCTCGCGGGACAGTCTAGCAAAAATACTCAGTATTTC. Translating it yields CASRATGLAGQSSKNTQYF. The rearrangement joins TRBV27 to TRBJ2-3; D might be TRBD1 (7 bases). The CDR3 spans 19 residues. Germline V CDR1 and CDR2: MNHEY, SMNVEV (reference sequence).

This clonotype occurred many times. V is TRBV6-1 and J is TRBJ2-3, with a possible D match to TRBD2 (6 bases). Germline V lookup: CDR1 MNHNS, CDR2 SASEGT. V lost 6 bases, J lost 0 bases, and 13 bases lay in between. This CDR3 is built from 15 residues. Here the CDR3 reads CASSPTGLSTDTQYF. The CDR3 DNA reads as TGTGCCAGCAGCCCTACGGGACTGAGCACAGATACGCAGTATTTT.

The gene calls are TRBV20-1 and TRBJ2-5; D ambiguous. The J call is in doubt because the DNA end fits TRBJ2-7 better. Per the germline V gene, CDR1 is DFQATT and CDR2 is SNEGSKA (reference sequence). The CDR3 loop spans 13 amino acids. This chain's CDR3 is CSARGSRDYEQYF. The DNA of the CDR3 is TGCAGTGCTAGAGGGAGCCGAGACTACGAGCAGTACTTC.

The rearrangement uses TRBV6-1 and TRBJ2-3; the D gene could be TRBD1 or TRBD2 (5 bases each). The J call is in doubt because the DNA end fits TRBJ2-7 better. Germline V gene data show CDR1 as MNHNS and CDR2 as SASEGT. The CDR3 sequence is 16 residues long. CDR3 in amino acids: CASSVDGARVTDTQYF. In DNA form, the CDR3 reads TGTGCCAGCAGCGTGGACGGGGCTCGCGTCACAGATACGCAGTACTTC.

This clonotype is large (0.1 to 1%) in the sample. The chain recombines TRBV6-1 with TRBJ2-2; D perhaps matches TRBD2 (6 bases). The germline gives CDR1 MNHNS, CDR2 SASEGT. Trimming cost V 6 bases and J 5 bases, with 16 bases left between them. The CDR3 contains 15 residues. CDR3 in amino acids: CASRDPGRETGELFF. The CDR3 DNA reads as TGTGCCAGCAGGGATCCGGGACGGGAGACCGGGGAGCTGTTTTTT.

The sample holds a few counts of this clonotype. The V gene is TRBV6-1, the J gene TRBJ2-5; D perhaps matches TRBD2 (6 bases). The J call may be incorrect, as the DNA end agrees better with TRBJ2-7. In germline, CDR1 is MNHNS, CDR2 SASEGT. This CDR3 comprises 15 residues. CDR3 amino acids: CASSEVSGATYEQYF. DNA of the CDR3: TGTGCCAGCAGTGAAGTTAGCGGAGCTACCTACGAGCAGTACTTC.

This clonotype was observed a handful of times. The CDR3 DNA sequence: TGTGCCAGCAGTTGGAGGGAAAGGAGGACTGAAGCTTTCTTT. It encodes CASSWRERRTEAFF. The chain has TRBV6-5 and TRBJ1-1; D not resolved. V shed 4 bases and J shed 5 bases, with 14 bases lying between them. The CDR3 has 14 residues. The germline V gene has CDR1 MNHEY and CDR2 SVGAGI.

The chain combines TRBV11-2 with TRBJ2-3; the D is unclear. This CDR3 has 15 residues. V shed 8 bases and J shed 14 bases, with 29 bases lying between them. Germline CDR1 reads SGHAT; CDR2 reads FQNNGV. CDR3: CASGLQAISTDALYF. CDR3 sequence (DNA): TGTGCCAGCGGCCTCCAGGCCATCAGCACAGATGCGCTGTATTTT.

The CDR3 sequence: CASSPRNRGVRAPQSETQYF. DNA of the CDR3: TGTGCCAGCAGTCCGCGGAACAGGGGCGTAAGAGCCCCACAATCCGAGACCCAGTACTTC. The V gene is TRBV6-1, the J gene TRBJ2-1; TRBD1 matches 7 bases. The end of the DNA is better explained by TRBJ2-5, so the J call may be wrong. From germline, CDR1 is MNHNS and CDR2 SASEGT. The length of the CDR3 is 20 residues.

The genes are TRBV27 and TRBJ2-3, with D perhaps matching TRBD1 (6 bases). Germline V gene data show CDR1 as MNHEY and CDR2 as SMNVEV (reference sequence). The CDR3 is 15 amino acids. The V end was cut by 3 bases, the J end by 5 bases, with 15 bases between. CDR3: CASSFGTGFVDTQYF. The CDR3 coding sequence is TGTGCCAGCAGTTTTGGAACAGGGTTTGTAGATACGCAGTATTTT.

CDR3 sequence reads: CASSDRGWNEQYF. The CDR3 DNA follows: TGTGCCAGCAGTGACAGGGGGTGGAACGAGCAGTACTTC. The V call is TRBV6-1, the J call TRBJ2-5, with TRBD1 matching 7 bases. The J call is uncertain, as TRBJ2-7 better fits the DNA end. The CDR3 is 13 amino acids. Per germline, CDR1 MNHNS and CDR2 SASEGT.

Details on this clonotype: A read error may account for a junction end that differs from germline. V gene TRBV30 combines with J gene TRBJ2-3; 10 positions match TRBD2. This CDR3 spans 16 amino acids. The germline V gene encodes CDR1 GTSNPN and CDR2 SVGIG (reference sequence). The CDR3 DNA is TGTGCCTGGAGTGTACCTAGCGGGGGAGCCAAAGATATGCAGTATTTC. Residues: CAWSVPSGGAKDMQYF.

This clonotype was seen ten or more times. The rearrangement joins TRBV6-1 to TRBJ1-1, with 7 bases aligning to TRBD1. The CDR3 has 15 residues. V dropped 4 bases and J dropped 1; count of bases not matched to a gene: 6. Germline lookup yields CDR1 MNHNS and CDR2 SASEGT. The CDR3 sequence: CASSGRQGTNTEAFF. CDR3 coding DNA: TGTGCCAGCAGTGGTAGACAGGGTACGAACACTGAAGCTTTCTTT.

V usage is TRBV27 and J usage is TRBJ2-2; no clear D gene. CDR3 size: 15 residues. Trimming pared 9 bases from V and 13 bases from J, leaving 27 bases between. Germline V CDR1 and CDR2: MNHEY, SMNVEV (reference sequence). CDR3 in amino acids: CASFGRPANTEALFF. CDR3 sequence (DNA): TGTGCCAGTTTTGGCCGCCCCGCGAACACAGAGGCGCTGTTTTTT.

This clonotype showed up just a few times. This may arise from a read error, as a much more abundant clone is one base away. The chain recombines TRBV6-1 with TRBJ2-1; the D gene is possibly TRBD2 (6 bases). With 6 bases removed from V and 10 bases from J, the gap between germline ends came to 19 bases. Germline CDR1 and CDR2: MNHNS and SASEGT. This CDR3 comprises 14 residues. As DNA, the CDR3 is TGTGCCAGCAGGGACTACCAAAGCTCCTACGAGCAGTTCTTC. Protein product: CASRDYQSSYEQFF.

This clonotype has more than one count but fewer than ten. The rearrangement links TRBV6-5 to TRBJ2-3; the match to TRBD2 covers 8 bases. CDR3 length: 16 residues. Germline CDR1 MNHEY, CDR2 SVGAGI. The V segment lost 2 bases and the J segment 5 bases; nucleotides outside the gene matches: 9. The CDR3 coding sequence is TGTGCCAGCAGTTACGGGACTAGGGGCTCTAGAGATACGCAGTATTTT. Translated: CASSYGTRGSRDTQYF.

The V call is TRBV18, the J call TRBJ1-1, with 8 bases matching TRBD1. CDR3 size: 17 residues. Germline loops: CDR1 KGHSH, CDR2 LQKENI. Trimming cost V 4 bases and J 2 bases; bases outside gene matches: 12. The CDR3 is CASSLLDLTGGNTEAFF. CDR3 coding DNA: TGTGCCAGCTCACTTCTTGACCTCACAGGGGGAAACACTGAAGCTTTCTTT.